This TCR beta chain was observed in a study of T-cell reconstitution after alpha-beta-depleted transplantation in children (dated by TCRdb to 2015 to 2016). Looking at the study overall: The study quantitatively tracked T-cell immune reconstitution after TCRalphabeta/CD19-depleted allogeneic hematopoietic cell transplantation in children using TCR repertoire profiling.

Library preparation employed PCR. Sequencing used an Illumina HiSeq 2500. Molecular barcoding was employed in the preparation of TCR libraries, with unique molecular identifiers being used to normalize TCRbeta repertoire quantification. TCRdb ran its own pipeline on the public reads, namely fastp trimming at Q25 and MiXCR clone calling, and kept in-frame beta chains. Merged by CDR3 protein, the rows form single entries marked with the most common genes and DNA. This sample has approximately 150,000 distinct CDR3 sequences in its table, and 8.8% of those were observed once. Together, the top ten hold 15% to 20% of the sample. The sample holds many counts of this clonotype. Its binding antigen is unknown. Base qualities are not provided; no much larger clone lies one nucleotide away. The sample's treatment or condition label, decoded: allogeneic hematopoietic cell transplantation with graft depleted of TCRalphabeta T cells and CD19 B cells. TCRalphabeta/CD19-depleted allogeneic hematopoietic cell grafts were given to the transplant recipients, all of whom were children.

Study-wide findings and limitations: In some patients, the high TCRbeta diversity seen at day 60 was put down to recipient T cells and intrathymic progenitors that had survived conditioning. The frequencies of hyperexpanded clones fell over the following months, and after one year, T-cell counts and TCRbeta diversity were mostly attributed to newly produced T cells. Apparently early alphabetaT-cell count recovery about two months after transplant reportedly relied on only several hundred rapidly expanded clones derived from non-depleted graft cells.

The germline V gene (reference sequence) yields DFQATT for CDR1 and SNEGSKA for CDR2. V loses 6 bases at its end and J loses 3 bases; junction bases beyond the gene matches: 12. Counted from cysteine to phenylalanine, this CDR3 has 16 amino acids. The retained sequence is limited to the CDR3, 48 bases, with the frame set at the first base. The TCR was taken from a female patient aged 2-9 years who had a stem cell transplant for congenital amegakaryocytic thrombocytopenia, so the T cells may come from the graft donor. Rearrangement joined TRBV20-1 to TRBJ2-3; 10 bases in the junction line up with TRBD2. Here the sequenced sample was PBMCs, mostly from graft donor cells, taken 180 days after TCRalphabeta/CD19-depleted stem cell transplant. The nucleotides read TGCAGTGCCCTAAAATCCACTAGCGGGACAACAGATACGCAGTATTTT. It is translated as CSALKSTSGTTDTQYF.